The clone carrying this TCR beta chain appeared a few times. Its antigen is not identified. This entry belongs to a study of beta chain features in type 1 diabetes. About the research overall: The study examined 107,917,701 sorted cells across all samples. Broader study findings: PCR might preferentially amplify shorter templates, equally in patients and controls. Cells with high TCR expression could be over-represented by cDNA sequencing. Reduced insertions and increased deletions marked VDJ junctions in type 1 diabetes patients. Among all four CD4+ subsets, Type 1 diabetes patients had TCRB CDR3s that were moderately but significantly shorter.

Every isolated RNA sample was fully reverse transcribed, so sequencing captured expressed TCRB transcripts. The table came from immunoSEQ multiplex PCR; TCRdb's copy has only in-frame clones and leaves some out. This sample has some 660,000 clones; over 12% occur once, and the top ten carry 0.03% to 0.045%. The germline gives CDR1 SGHDN, CDR2 FVKESK. V gave up 1 base and J gave up 0 bases, with 10 bases separating them. CDR3 length: 16 residues. The sequenced sample consisted of naive CD4+ T cells from blood. The source is a man between 18 and 29 years old with type 1 diabetes. J is TRBJ1-3 and V is TRBV14; no definite D call. The CDR3 DNA reads as TGTGCCAGCAGCCAAGCAATACTGATCTCTGGAAACACCATATATTTT. Translated: CASSQAILISGNTIYF. Full variable domain (outside the CDR3, taken from reference TRBV14 and TRBJ1-3): EAGVTQFPSHSVIEKGQTVTLRCDPISGHDNLYWYRRVMGKEIKFLLHFVKESKQDESGMPNNRFLAERTGGTYSTLKVQPAELEDSGVYFCASSQAILISGNTIYFGEGSWLTVV.